This TCR beta chain was profiled in a study of T cell responses to AZD1222 COVID-19 vaccine. The CDR3 runs to 14 residues. V shed 5 bases, J shed 5 bases, and the junction held 8 bases outside the gene matches. In germline, CDR1 is MNHEY, CDR2 SVGEGT. Sequencing used immunoSEQ multiplex PCR; TCRdb keeps in-frame clones, though not all of them. This repertoire shows some 150,000 clones, roughly 92% found once; its top ten account for 1.3%. The chain links TRBV6-2 or TRBV6-3 to TRBJ2-5; TRBD1 aligns across 7 bases. The receptor was derived from an adult in good health. The sequences come from peripheral blood, collected on day 0 of AZD1222 vaccination. The DNA for the CDR3 is TGTGCCAGCAGTCAGAGACAGGGTAGGGAGACCCAGTACTTC. Residues: CASSQRQGRETQYF.